This TCR beta chain originates from a study of control samples from healthy donors and cancer patients. The ends were cut back, 0 bases at V and 5 bases at J, with 5 bases in the middle. Germline V lookup: CDR1 SGHRS, CDR2 YFSETQ. The length of the CDR3 is 12 residues. Measured with immunoSEQ multiplex PCR; TCRdb has only the in-frame clones, and not every one. The sample holds 18,000 or so clones, around 83% seen once. The source is a woman aged 70-85 years with colorectal cancer. Source material: PBMCs. The chain couples TRBV5-1 to TRBJ2-5; D is ambiguous. CDR3 sequence: CASSLGAETQYF. In DNA form, the CDR3 reads TGCGCCAGCAGCTTGGGAGCGGAGACCCAGTACTTC.